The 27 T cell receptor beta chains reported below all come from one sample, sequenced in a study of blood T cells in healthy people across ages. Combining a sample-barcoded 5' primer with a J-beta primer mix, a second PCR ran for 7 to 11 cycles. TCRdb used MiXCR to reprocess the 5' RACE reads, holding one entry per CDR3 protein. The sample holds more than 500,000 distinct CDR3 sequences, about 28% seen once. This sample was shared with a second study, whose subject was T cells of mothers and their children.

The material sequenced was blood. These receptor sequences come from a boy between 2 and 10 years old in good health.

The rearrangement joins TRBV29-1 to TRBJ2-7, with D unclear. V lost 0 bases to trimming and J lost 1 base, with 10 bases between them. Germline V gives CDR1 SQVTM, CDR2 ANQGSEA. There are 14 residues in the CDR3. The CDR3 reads CSVEDASGSYEQYF. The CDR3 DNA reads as TGCAGCGTTGAAGACGCCTCTGGGTCCTACGAGCAGTACTTC.

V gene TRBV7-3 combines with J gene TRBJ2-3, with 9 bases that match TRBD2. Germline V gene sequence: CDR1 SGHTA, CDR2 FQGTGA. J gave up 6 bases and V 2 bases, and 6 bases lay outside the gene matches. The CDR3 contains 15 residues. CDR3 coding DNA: TGTGCCAGCAGCTTAGGGCTAGCGGGATATGATACGCAGTATTTT. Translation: CASSLGLAGYDTQYF.

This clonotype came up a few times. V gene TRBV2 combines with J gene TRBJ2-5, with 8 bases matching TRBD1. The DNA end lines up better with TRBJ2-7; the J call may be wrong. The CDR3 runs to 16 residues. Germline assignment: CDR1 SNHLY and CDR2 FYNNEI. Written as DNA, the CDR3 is TGTGCCAGCAGTGAGGGACGCGGGACAGGAACCTACGAGCAGTACTTC. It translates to CASSEGRGTGTYEQYF.

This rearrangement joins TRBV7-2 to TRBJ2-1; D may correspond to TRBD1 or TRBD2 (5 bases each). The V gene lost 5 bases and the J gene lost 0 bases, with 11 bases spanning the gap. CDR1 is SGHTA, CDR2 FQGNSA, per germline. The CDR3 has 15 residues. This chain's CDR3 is CASSPGGYSYNEQFF. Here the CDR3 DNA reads TGTGCCAGCAGCCCTGGGGGTTACTCCTACAATGAGCAGTTCTTC. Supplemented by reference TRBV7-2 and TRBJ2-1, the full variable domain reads GAGVSQSPSNKVTEKGKDVELRCDPISGHTALYWYRQSLGQGLEFLIYFQGNSAPDKSGLPSDRFSAERTGGSVSTLTIQRTQQEDSAVYLCASSPGGYSYNEQFFGPGTRLTVL.

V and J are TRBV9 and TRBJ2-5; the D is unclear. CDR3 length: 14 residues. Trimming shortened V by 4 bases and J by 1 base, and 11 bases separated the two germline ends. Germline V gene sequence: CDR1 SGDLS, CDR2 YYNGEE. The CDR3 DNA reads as TGTGCCAGCAGCACCGAAGGATCCCAAGAGACCCAGTACTTC. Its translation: CASSTEGSQETQYF.

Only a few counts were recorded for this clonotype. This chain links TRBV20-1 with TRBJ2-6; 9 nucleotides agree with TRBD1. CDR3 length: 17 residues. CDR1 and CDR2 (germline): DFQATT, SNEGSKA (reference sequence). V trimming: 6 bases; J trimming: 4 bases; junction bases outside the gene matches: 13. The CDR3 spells CSASPGQGPSGANVLTF. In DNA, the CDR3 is TGCAGTGCCAGCCCCGGACAGGGGCCTTCCGGGGCCAACGTCCTGACTTTC.

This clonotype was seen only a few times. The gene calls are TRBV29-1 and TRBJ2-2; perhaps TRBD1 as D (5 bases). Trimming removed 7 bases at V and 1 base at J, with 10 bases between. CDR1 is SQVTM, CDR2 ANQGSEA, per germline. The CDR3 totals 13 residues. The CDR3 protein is CSAYTGNTGELFF. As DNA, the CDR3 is TGCAGCGCCTACACAGGGAACACCGGGGAGCTGTTTTTT.

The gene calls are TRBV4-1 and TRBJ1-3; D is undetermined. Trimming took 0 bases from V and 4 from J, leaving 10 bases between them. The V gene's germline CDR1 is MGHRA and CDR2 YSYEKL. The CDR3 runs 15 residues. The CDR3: CASSQDLSPGNTIYF. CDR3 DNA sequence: TGCGCCAGCAGCCAAGATTTGTCCCCCGGAAACACCATATATTTT.

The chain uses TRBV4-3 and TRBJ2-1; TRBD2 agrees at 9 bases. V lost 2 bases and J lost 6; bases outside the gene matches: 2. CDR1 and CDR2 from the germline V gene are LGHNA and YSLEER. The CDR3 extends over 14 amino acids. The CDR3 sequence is CASSQLAGFNEQFF. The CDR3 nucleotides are TGCGCCAGCAGCCAACTAGCGGGGTTCAATGAGCAGTTCTTC.

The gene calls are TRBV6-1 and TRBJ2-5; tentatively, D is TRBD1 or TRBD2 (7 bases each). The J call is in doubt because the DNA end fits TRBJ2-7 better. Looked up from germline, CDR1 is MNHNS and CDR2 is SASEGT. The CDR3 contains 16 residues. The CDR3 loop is CASSEEGGTASYEQYF. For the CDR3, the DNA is TGTGCCAGCAGTGAGGAGGGGGGGACAGCATCCTACGAGCAGTACTTC.

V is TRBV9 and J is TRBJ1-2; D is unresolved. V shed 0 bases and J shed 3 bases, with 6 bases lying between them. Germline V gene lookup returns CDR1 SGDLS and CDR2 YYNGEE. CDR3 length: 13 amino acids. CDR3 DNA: TGTGCCAGCAGCGTAGGACGGCACTATGGCTACACCTTC. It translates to CASSVGRHYGYTF.

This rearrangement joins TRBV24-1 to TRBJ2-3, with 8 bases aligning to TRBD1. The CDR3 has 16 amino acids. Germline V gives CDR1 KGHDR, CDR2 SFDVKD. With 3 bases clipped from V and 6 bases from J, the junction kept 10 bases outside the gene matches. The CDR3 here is CATSDPYGQGGDTQYF. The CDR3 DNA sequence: TGTGCCACCAGTGATCCATATGGACAGGGTGGGGATACGCAGTATTTT.

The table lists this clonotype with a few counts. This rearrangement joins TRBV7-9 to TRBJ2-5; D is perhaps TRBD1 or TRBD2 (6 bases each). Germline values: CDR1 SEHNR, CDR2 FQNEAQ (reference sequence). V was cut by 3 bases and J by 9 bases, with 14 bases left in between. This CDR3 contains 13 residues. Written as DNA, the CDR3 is TGTGCCAGCAGCTTCGATGGGGGGCCGGCCCAGTACTTC. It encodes CASSFDGGPAQYF.

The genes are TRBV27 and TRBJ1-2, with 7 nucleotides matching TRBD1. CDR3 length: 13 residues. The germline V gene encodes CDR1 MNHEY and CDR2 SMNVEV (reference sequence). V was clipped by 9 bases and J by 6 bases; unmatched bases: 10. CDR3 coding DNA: TGTGCCAGTAGCCGGGACAGTGGGGATGGCTACACCTTC. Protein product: CASSRDSGDGYTF.

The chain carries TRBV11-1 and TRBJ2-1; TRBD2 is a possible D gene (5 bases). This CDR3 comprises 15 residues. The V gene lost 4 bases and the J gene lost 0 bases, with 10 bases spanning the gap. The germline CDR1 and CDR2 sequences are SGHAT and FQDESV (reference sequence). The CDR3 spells CASSSGRSSYNEQFF. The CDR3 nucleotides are TGTGCCAGCAGCTCGGGGAGAAGCTCCTACAATGAGCAGTTCTTC.

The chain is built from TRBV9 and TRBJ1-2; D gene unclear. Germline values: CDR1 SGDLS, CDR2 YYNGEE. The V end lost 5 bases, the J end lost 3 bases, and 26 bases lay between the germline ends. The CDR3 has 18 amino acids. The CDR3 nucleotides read TGTGCCAGCAGTGATAGAAGGGAGTCGGGGTCCAACTACTATGGCTACACCTTC. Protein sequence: CASSDRRESGSNYYGYTF.

The CDR3, as DNA: TGTGCCAGCTCACCACGGGAGGGGCCTGGCTACACCTTC. This sequence encodes CASSPREGPGYTF. The chain has TRBV18 and TRBJ1-2; tentative D call: TRBD1 (5 bases). CDR1 is KGHSH, CDR2 LQKENI, per germline. There are 13 residues in the CDR3. V was cut by 1 base and J by 7 bases, with 10 bases left in between.

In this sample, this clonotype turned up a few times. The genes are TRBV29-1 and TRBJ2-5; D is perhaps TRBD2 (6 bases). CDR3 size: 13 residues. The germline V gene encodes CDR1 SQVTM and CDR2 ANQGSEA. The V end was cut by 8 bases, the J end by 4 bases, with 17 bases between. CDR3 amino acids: CSIGTRRGETQYF. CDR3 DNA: TGCAGCATAGGGACTCGAAGAGGAGAGACCCAGTACTTC.

The DNA of the CDR3 is TGCAGCGTTGACTACGCAGGGGGCAATGAGCAGTTCTTC. It specifies CSVDYAGGNEQFF. This chain joins TRBV29-1 and TRBJ2-5; 7 positions agree with TRBD1. The J call may not be correct, given that the DNA end is closer to TRBJ2-1. Looked up from germline, CDR1 is SQVTM and CDR2 is ANQGSEA. The CDR3 is 13 residues long.

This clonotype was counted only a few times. The CDR3 nucleotides read TGCGCCAGCAGTGAGACAGCCCGCCCAAGGACCCAGTACTTC. It translates to CASSETARPRTQYF. The chain couples TRBV10-2 to TRBJ2-5, with no clear D. V gave up 2 bases and J gave up 7 bases, with 14 bases separating them. This CDR3 has 14 residues. The V gene's germline CDR1 is WSHSY and CDR2 SAAADI.

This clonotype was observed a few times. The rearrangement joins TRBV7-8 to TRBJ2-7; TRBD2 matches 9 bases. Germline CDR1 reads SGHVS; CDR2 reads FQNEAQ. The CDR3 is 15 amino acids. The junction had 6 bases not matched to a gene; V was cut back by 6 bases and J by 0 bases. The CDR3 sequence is CASSGSGRSSYEQYF. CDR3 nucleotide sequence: TGTGCCAGCAGTGGCAGCGGGAGGAGCTCCTACGAGCAGTACTTC. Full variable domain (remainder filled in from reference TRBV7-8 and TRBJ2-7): GAGVSQSPRYKVAKRGQDVALRCDPISGHVSLFWYQQALGQGPEFLTYFQNEAQLDKSGLPSDRFFAERPEGSVSTLKIQRTQQEDSAVYLCASSGSGRSSYEQYFGPGTRLTVT.

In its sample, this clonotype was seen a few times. The chain's CDR3 is CASSQGIGVLGNEQFF. The CDR3 nucleotides read TGTGCCAGCAGCCAAGGGATTGGGGTGTTAGGCAATGAGCAGTTCTTC. The chain employs TRBV3-1 and TRBJ2-1, with D uncertain. Trimming removed 1 base from V and 6 bases from J, with 16 bases in between. Germline V gives CDR1 LGHDT, CDR2 YNNKEL (reference sequence). This CDR3 contains 16 residues.

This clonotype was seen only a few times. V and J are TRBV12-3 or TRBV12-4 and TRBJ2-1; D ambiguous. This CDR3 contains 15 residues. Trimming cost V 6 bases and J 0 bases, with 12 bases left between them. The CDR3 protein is CASSQALSSYNEQFF. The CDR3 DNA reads TGTGCCAGCAGCCAAGCGCTGAGCTCCTACAATGAGCAGTTCTTC.

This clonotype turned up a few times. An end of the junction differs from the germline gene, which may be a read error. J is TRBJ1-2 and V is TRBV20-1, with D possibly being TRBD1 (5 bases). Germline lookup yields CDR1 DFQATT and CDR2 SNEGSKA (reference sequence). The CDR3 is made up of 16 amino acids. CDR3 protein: CGARDQSRGTSYGYTF. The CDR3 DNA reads TGCGGTGCTAGAGATCAATCTAGAGGGACTAGCTATGGCTACACCTTC.

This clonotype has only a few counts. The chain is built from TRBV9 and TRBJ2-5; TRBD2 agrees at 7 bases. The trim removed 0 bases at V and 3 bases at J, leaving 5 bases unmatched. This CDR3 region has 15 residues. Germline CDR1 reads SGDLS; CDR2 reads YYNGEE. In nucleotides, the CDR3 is TGTGCCAGCAGCGTAGAGGCTACTAGCGAAGAGACCCAGTACTTC. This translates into CASSVEATSEETQYF.

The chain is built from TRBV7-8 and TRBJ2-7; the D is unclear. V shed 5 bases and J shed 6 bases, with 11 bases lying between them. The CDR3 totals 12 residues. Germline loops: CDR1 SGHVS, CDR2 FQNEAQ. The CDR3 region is CASSPGGAEQYF. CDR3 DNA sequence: TGTGCCAGCAGCCCCGGCGGTGCCGAGCAGTACTTC.

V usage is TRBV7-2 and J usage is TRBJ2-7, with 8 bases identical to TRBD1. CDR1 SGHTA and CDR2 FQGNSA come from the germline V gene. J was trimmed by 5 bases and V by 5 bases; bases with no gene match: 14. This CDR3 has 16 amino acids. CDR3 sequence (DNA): TGTGCCAGCAGCCACCCCTGGACAGGGAGGATCCACGAGCAGTACTTC. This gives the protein CASSHPWTGRIHEQYF.